What follows are 24 T cell receptor beta chains derived from one specimen sequenced in a study of tumor-infiltrating lymphocytes in primary liver carcinoma. RNA isolated from unsorted whole blood supplied the blood RNA, with germline DNA also extracted. Researchers generated TCR beta cDNA from roughly 500 ng of total RNA, relying on a constant-region primer. Slightly modified ARM-PCR with three nested multiplex PCR rounds yielded TCR beta libraries. Investigators reported that the first two PCR rounds, at roughly 10 cycles each, used TRBV1-TRBV30 forward primers with a C-beta reverse primer. MiXCR was run by TCRdb on the multiplex PCR reads, yielding one entry per CDR3 protein. This table holds approximately 300,000 distinct CDR3 sequences, 55% to 65% found once. Specimen: peripheral blood. These receptors were obtained from a middle-aged man with primary liver carcinoma and hepatitis B virus infection.

A note on this clonotype: A much more abundant neighbour one base away suggests this may be a read error. The J gene is TRBJ1-1, the V gene TRBV6-1, with TRBD1 matching over 8 bases. This CDR3 is built from 14 residues. Germline lookup yields CDR1 MNHNS and CDR2 SASEGT. CDR3 DNA sequence: TGTGCGATCGCAATTCCAGGGGGCCACACTGAAGCTTTCTTT. It translates to CAIAIPGGHTEAFF.

Turning to this clonotype: The conserved phenylalanine or tryptophan normally closing the CDR3 is absent here, so this likely arose from a read error. The chain carries TRBV29-1 and TRBJ2-7, with TRBD2 matching over 15 bases. The CDR3 spans 14 residues. CDR1 is SQVTM and CDR2 is ANQGSEA in the germline V gene. The CDR3 is CCVEGLAGGSEQYY. CDR3 in DNA: TGCTGCGTCGAAGGACTAGCGGGAGGGTCCGAGCAGTACTAC.

The table lists this clonotype with many counts. The chain joins TRBV29-1 to TRBJ1-1; D not certain. CDR3 length: 11 residues. The ends were cut back, 2 bases at V and 4 bases at J, with 5 bases in the middle. Germline V gives CDR1 SQVTM, CDR2 ANQGSEA. The DNA of the CDR3 is TGCAGCGTTGAACCGGCCACTGAAGCTTTCTTT. Protein: CSVEPATEAFF. Full variable domain (outside the CDR3, taken from reference TRBV29-1 and TRBJ1-1): SAVISQKPSRDICQRGTSLTIQCQVDSQVTMMFWYRQQPGQSLTLIATANQGSEATYESGFVIDKFPISRPNLTFSTLTVSNMSPEDSSIYLCSVEPATEAFFGQGTRLTVV.

In the case of this clonotype: It may be a read error: a sequence one base away is much more abundant. V usage is TRBV6-1 and J usage is TRBJ1-1; 8 bases are a match to TRBD1. V lost 10 bases to trimming and J lost 5 bases; unmatched junction nucleotides: 9. The CDR3 extends over 13 amino acids. The germline CDR1 and CDR2 sequences are MNHNS and SASEGT. The CDR3 DNA sequence: TGTGCCAACAGCGACAGGGGCGTGACTGAAGCTTTCTTT. Its translation is CANSDRGVTEAFF.

The CDR3 sequence is CASSLTRGLNTEAFF. DNA of the CDR3: TGTGCCAGCAGCCTTACGAGGGGGCTGAACACTGAAGCTTTCTTT. The chain recombines TRBV28 with TRBJ1-1; 7 bases fit TRBD1. V was pared by 6 bases and J by 0 bases, with 7 bases of the junction left unmatched. Germline values: CDR1 MDHEN, CDR2 SYDVKM. The CDR3 runs to 15 residues.

This clonotype was picked up a small number of times. The gene calls are TRBV28 and TRBJ2-5, with TRBD1 matching 8 bases. V gave up 5 bases and J gave up 1 base; unmatched junction bases: 9. From germline, CDR1 is MDHEN and CDR2 SYDVKM. The CDR3 is 16 residues long. CDR3 residues: CASSLRGTGLQETQYF. CDR3 coding DNA: TGTGCCAGCAGTCTCCGAGGGACAGGACTCCAAGAGACCCAGTACTTC.

The chain joins TRBV6-1 to TRBJ1-5, with a possible D match to TRBD1 (5 bases). The CDR3 runs 14 residues. Trimming cost V 8 bases and J 1 base, with 12 bases left between them. CDR1 is MNHNS and CDR2 is SASEGT in the germline V gene. CDR3 DNA sequence: TGTGCCAGCCGCCTGGGGCAGAGCAATCAGCCCCAGCATTTT. Protein: CASRLGQSNQPQHF.

Comments on this clonotype: A clone one base away is much larger, so this may be a read error. The rearrangement links TRBV12-3 or TRBV12-4 to TRBJ2-7, with 9 nucleotides matching TRBD2. With 6 bases clipped from V and 7 bases from J, the junction kept 16 bases outside the gene matches. This CDR3 is built from 16 residues. The DNA for the CDR3 is TGTGCCAGCAGCACCGGGATTAGCGGGAGACCCCGAGAGCAGTACTTC. This translates into CASSTGISGRPREQYF.

This clonotype was counted ten times or more. The rearrangement joins TRBV6-2 or TRBV6-3 to TRBJ1-2, with D possibly TRBD1 on 5 matching bases. The CDR3 has 14 residues. V lost 6 bases and J lost 6, with 17 bases in between. Looked up from germline, CDR1 is MNHEY and CDR2 is SVGEGT. Here the CDR3 reads CASRRPGLVDGYTF. In DNA, the CDR3 is TGTGCCAGCAGACGACCGGGACTAGTTGATGGCTACACCTTC.

As concerns this clonotype: Germline is not matched at one junction end, which may reflect a read error. This chain links TRBV11-3 with TRBJ2-1; the D gene is possibly TRBD2 (6 bases). Germline assignment: CDR1 SGHNT and CDR2 YENEEA. The CDR3 extends over 16 amino acids. Here the CDR3 DNA reads TGTGCCACCAGCTTAGGGCTACTATCGGGAGATGGAGAGCAGTTCTTC. Translated, it gives CATSLGLLSGDGEQFF.

This clonotype was counted a few times. Relative to the germline gene, one junction end is altered; a read error may explain this. The chain uses TRBV7-8 and TRBJ2-7; D remains unclear. The CDR3 loop spans 12 amino acids. The V gene's germline CDR1 is SGHVS and CDR2 FQNEAQ. CDR3 amino acids: CTSSHTVGEQYF. DNA of the CDR3: TGTACCAGCAGCCACACGGTCGGCGAGCAGTACTTC.

As to this clonotype: A read error is possible here, since a much larger clone lies one base away. V and J are TRBV6-1 and TRBJ1-2; D ambiguous. Germline CDR1 and CDR2: MNHNS and SASEGT. The V and J ends lost 6 bases and 8 bases respectively, with 25 bases between them. The CDR3 has 16 amino acids. The CDR3 reads CASRGGSGNLTEGYTF. CDR3 nucleotide sequence: TGTGCCAGCAGGGGCGGCAGTGGCAATTTGACGGAGGGCTACACCTTC.

This clonotype was observed a handful of times. The rearrangement links TRBV4-3 to TRBJ2-4; TRBD1 might be the D (7 bases). Trimming shortened V by 3 bases and J by 4 bases, and 13 bases separated the two germline ends. The germline V gene encodes CDR1 LGHNA and CDR2 YSLEER. The CDR3 consists of 15 residues. The CDR3 DNA reads TGCGCCAGCAGCCAGTCGACAGGGAGGAAAAACATTCAGTACTTC. Translating gives CASSQSTGRKNIQYF.

Points on this clonotype: This clone may be a read error of a much larger clone one base away. V is TRBV6-6 and J is TRBJ1-6; D unclear. Germline loops: CDR1 MNHNY, CDR2 SVGAGI (reference sequence). V lost 1 base, J lost 10 bases, and 11 bases lay in between. CDR3 length equals 14 residues. CDR3 DNA: TGTGCCAGCAGTTACTATTCGAACGGCTCACCCCTCCACTTT. Its translation: CASSYYSNGSPLHF.

The chain employs TRBV11-2 and TRBJ2-7; 7 bases are shared with TRBD2. The CDR3 sequence is 14 residues long. Losses at the gene ends were 5 bases for V and 0 bases for J; bases not matched to a gene: 4. The V gene's germline CDR1 is SGHAT and CDR2 FQNNGV. The DNA for the CDR3 is TGTGCCAGCAGCCGCCGGGACTACTCCTACGAGCAGTACTTC. Its translation is CASSRRDYSYEQYF. Using reference TRBV11-2 and TRBJ2-7 for the parts outside the CDR3, the full variable domain is EAGVAQSPRYKIIEKRQSVAFWCNPISGHATLYWYQQILGQGPKLLIQFQNNGVVDDSQLPKDRFSAERLKGVDSTLKIQPAKLEDSAVYLCASSRRDYSYEQYFGPGTRLTVT.

Details on this clonotype: A much larger clonotype is one base distant, so this may be a read error. The chain is built from TRBV12-3 or TRBV12-4 and TRBJ2-1; 12 bases are shared with TRBD2. The CDR3 has 12 residues. The CDR3 nucleotides read TGTGCCAGCAGTTGTGGACTAGCGGGGCTGGTCTTC. Residues: CASSCGLAGLVF.

This clonotype was counted a few times. Possible read error: a much larger clone is one base away. The J gene is TRBJ1-1, the V gene TRBV29-1; 7 bases align to TRBD1. This CDR3 is built from 13 residues. Losses at the gene ends were 5 bases for V and 5 bases for J; bases not matched to a gene: 8. CDR1 and CDR2 from the germline V gene are SQVTM and ANQGSEA. In nucleotides, the CDR3 is TGCAGCGTTCAACAGGGGTTGGAGACTGAAGCTTTCTTT. It yields the protein CSVQQGLETEAFF.

Turning to this clonotype: Just one base apart from a much larger clone, this may be a read error. The chain is built from TRBV6-1 and TRBJ1-1; D remains ambiguous. Germline V lookup: CDR1 MNHNS, CDR2 SASEGT. The CDR3 extends over 13 amino acids. The CDR3 loop reads CASSEGRNTETFF. DNA of the CDR3: TGTGCCAGCAGTGAAGGCAGGAACACTGAAACTTTCTTT.

As concerns this clonotype: This may come from a read error, since a much larger clone is one base off. The rearrangement joins TRBV12-3 or TRBV12-4 to TRBJ2-5, with 12 bases fitting TRBD2. The CDR3 spans 16 residues. CDR3 DNA: TGTGCCAGCAGTGGGGGACTAGCGGGTACTGAAGAGACCCTGTACTTC. Protein product: CASSGGLAGTEETLYF.

About this clonotype: It is likely a read error, because the conserved phenylalanine at the end of the CDR3 is missing. The J gene is TRBJ2-2, the V gene TRBV11-2; weak D call: TRBD1 (6 bases). V gave up 0 bases and J gave up 3 bases, with 11 bases separating them. The CDR3 runs 16 residues. CDR1 and CDR2 (germline): SGHAT, FQNNGV. DNA of the CDR3: TGTGCCAGCAGCTTAGAGAGGGGGTCAGACACCGGGGAGCTGTTTTAT. It translates to CASSLERGSDTGELFY.

This clonotype was detected once. The V and J genes are TRBV4-1 and TRBJ1-2; D possibly corresponds to TRBD1 (6 bases). V lost 1 base to trimming and J lost 4 bases, with 13 bases between them. CDR1 MGHRA and CDR2 YSYEKL come from the germline V gene. CDR3 size: 15 residues. The CDR3 DNA reads TGCGCCAGCAGCCAAGTACAGGGAATATCCTATGGCTACACCTTC. It yields the protein CASSQVQGISYGYTF.

This clonotype occurred many times. CDR3 sequence (DNA): TGCGCCAGCAGTGGATCTTCCGACTATGGCTACACCTTC. Translation: CASSGSSDYGYTF. The V call is TRBV4-1, the J call TRBJ1-2; D gene unclear. This CDR3 has 13 amino acids. Trimming left V 6 bases short and J 3 bases short, with 11 bases between. In germline, CDR1 is MGHRA, CDR2 YSYEKL.

Points on this clonotype: The junction shows a germline mismatch at one end, possibly a read error. V usage is TRBV11-1 and J usage is TRBJ1-5; 10 nucleotides agree with TRBD1. This CDR3 region has 19 residues. Germline V gene lookup returns CDR1 SGHAT and CDR2 FQDESV (reference sequence). CDR3 residues: CASSLSTDRGLLGNQHQHF. CDR3 nucleotides: TGTGCCAGCAGCTTATCAACTGACAGGGGGCTGCTTGGCAATCAGCACCAGCATTTT. Full variable domain (missing parts from reference TRBV11-1 and TRBJ1-5): EAEVAQSPRYKITEKSQAVAFWCDPISGHATLYWYRQILGQGPELLVQFQDESVVDDSQLPKDRFSAERLKGVDSTLKIQPAELGDSAMYLCASSLSTDRGLLGNQHQHFGDGTRLSIL.

This clonotype was counted many times. The gene calls are TRBV6-1 and TRBJ2-1; D assignment may be TRBD1 or TRBD2 (5 bases each). V gave up 8 bases and J gave up 6 bases, with 14 bases separating them. This CDR3 spans 13 amino acids. Germline V gives CDR1 MNHNS, CDR2 SASEGT. The CDR3 protein is CASSSGPSNEQFF. DNA for the CDR3: TGTGCCAGCTCGTCGGGGCCTTCCAATGAGCAGTTCTTC.